This TCR beta chain is drawn from a study of cytomegalovirus exposure and HLA in healthy donors. In the case of this clone: Its antigen is undetermined.

The PCR employed 60 Vbeta primers together with 13 Jbeta primers. Clones were read by immunoSEQ multiplex PCR, and TCRdb kept only the in-frame ones, dropping some. The profile covers over 80,000 clones, with around 74% appearing a single time and about 14% taken by the ten largest. The study, taken as a whole, reports: The likely origin of a cluster of highly shared sequence variants was a sequencing artifact. Sequences of the TCR beta chain were said to predict the HLA-A and HLA-B alleles of most subjects accurately.

Deletions cut 6 bases from V and 1 base from J, with 13 bases between. The germline V gene has CDR1 WSHSY and CDR2 SAAADI. This CDR3 region has 15 residues. The material sequenced was PBMCs. This clonotype originated in a woman between 65 and 79 years old in good health and CMV-seropositive. The chain is built from TRBV10-2 and TRBJ1-5; D may be TRBD1 (6 bases). The CDR3 reads CASRSTGFSNQPQHF. The CDR3 nucleotides read TGCGCCAGCAGATCCACAGGGTTCAGCAATCAGCCCCAGCATTTT.